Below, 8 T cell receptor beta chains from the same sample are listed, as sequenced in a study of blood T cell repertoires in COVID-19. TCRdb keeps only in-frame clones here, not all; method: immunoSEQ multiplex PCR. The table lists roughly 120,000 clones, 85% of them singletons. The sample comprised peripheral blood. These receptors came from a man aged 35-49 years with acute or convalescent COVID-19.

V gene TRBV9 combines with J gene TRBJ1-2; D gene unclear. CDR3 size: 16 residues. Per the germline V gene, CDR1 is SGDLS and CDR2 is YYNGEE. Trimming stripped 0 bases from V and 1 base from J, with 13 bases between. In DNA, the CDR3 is TGTGCCAGCAGCGTAGACTCTGCAGGTCATAACTATGGCTACACCTTC. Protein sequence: CASSVDSAGHNYGYTF.

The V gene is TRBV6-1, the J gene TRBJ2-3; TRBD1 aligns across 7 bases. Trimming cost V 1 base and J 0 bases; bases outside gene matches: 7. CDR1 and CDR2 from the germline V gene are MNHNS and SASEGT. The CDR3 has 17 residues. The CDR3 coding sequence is TGTGCCAGCAGTGAAGAGGGGGCGTTAGCTAGCACAGATACGCAGTATTTT. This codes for CASSEEGALASTDTQYF.

The CDR3 spells CASLSERGTDTQYF. CDR3 nucleotides: TGTGCCAGTCTATCGGAACGGGGGACAGATACGCAGTATTTT. The chain has TRBV6-5 and TRBJ2-3; a possible D gene is TRBD2 (6 bases). V lost 9 bases and J lost 3, with 16 bases in between. Germline CDR1 and CDR2: MNHEY and SVGAGI. The CDR3 consists of 14 residues.

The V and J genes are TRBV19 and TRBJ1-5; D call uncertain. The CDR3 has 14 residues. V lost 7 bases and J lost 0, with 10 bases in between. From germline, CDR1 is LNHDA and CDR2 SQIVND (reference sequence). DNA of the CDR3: TGTGCCAGTACCCGACTGAGTAGCAATCAGCCCCAGCATTTT. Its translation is CASTRLSSNQPQHF.

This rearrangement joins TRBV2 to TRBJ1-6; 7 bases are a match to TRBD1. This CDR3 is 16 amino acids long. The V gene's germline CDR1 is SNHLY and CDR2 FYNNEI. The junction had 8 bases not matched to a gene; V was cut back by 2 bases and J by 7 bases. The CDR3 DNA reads TGTGCCAGCAGTGAATTCCTCGGACAGGCCAATTCACCCCTCCACTTT. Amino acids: CASSEFLGQANSPLHF.

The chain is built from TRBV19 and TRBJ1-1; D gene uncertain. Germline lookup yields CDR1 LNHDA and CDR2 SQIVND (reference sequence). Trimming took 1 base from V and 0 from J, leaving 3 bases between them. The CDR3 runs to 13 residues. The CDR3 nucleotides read TGTGCCAGTAGTATAGTAGTGAACACTGAAGCTTTCTTT. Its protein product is CASSIVVNTEAFF.

This CDR3 reads CASSFLPTRGDTQYF. CDR3 nucleotide sequence: TGTGCCAGCAGCTTCCTTCCAACCCGAGGGGATACGCAGTATTTT. The chain uses TRBV7-2 and TRBJ2-3; possibly TRBD2 for D (5 bases). Between the trimmed V and J ends, which lost 3 bases and 6 bases, there was a span of 16 bases. Germline CDR1 is SGHTA and CDR2 is FQGNSA. This CDR3 comprises 15 residues.

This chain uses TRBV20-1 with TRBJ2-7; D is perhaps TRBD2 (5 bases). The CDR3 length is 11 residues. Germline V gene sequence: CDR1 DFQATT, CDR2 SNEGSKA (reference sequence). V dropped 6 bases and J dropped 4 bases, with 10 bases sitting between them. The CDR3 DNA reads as TGCAGTGCGAGGACTTCATACGAGCAGTACTTC. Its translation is CSARTSYEQYF.